A single sample gave rise to the 4 T cell receptor beta chains below, sequenced in a study of cytotoxic CD8 clonotypes in ibrutinib-treated CLL. Measured with immunoSEQ multiplex PCR; TCRdb has only the in-frame clones, and not every one. The repertoire consists of about 200,000 clones, with about 75% occurring once and the leading ten covering approximately 5.9%. The sequencing here drew on PBMCs, taken after 12 months of ibrutinib treatment. These receptors originate from a human donor with chronic lymphocytic leukemia.

This clone was detected many times. V usage is TRBV7-2 and J usage is TRBJ2-3, with 7 bases lining up with TRBD2. Germline CDR1 and CDR2: SGHTA and FQGNSA. Trimming at V came to 7 bases and at J to 7 bases, leaving 14 bases not matched to a gene. CDR3 length: 15 amino acids. The CDR3 DNA reads TGTGCCAGCACCCTAGGTAGCGGGCGGACGAATACGCAGTATTTT. Its protein is CASTLGSGRTNTQYF.

This clone was picked up one time. This CDR3 is also generated by other DNA sequences in the sample. V and J are TRBV4-1 and TRBJ2-3; TRBD2 agrees at 10 bases. This CDR3 comprises 16 residues. The ends lost 4 bases at V and 4 bases at J; junction bases unmatched: 8. Germline values: CDR1 MGHRA, CDR2 YSYEKL. CDR3 region: CASSLGSGGRADTQYF. DNA of the CDR3: TGCGCCAGCAGCCTTGGTAGCGGGGGGCGGGCAGATACGCAGTATTTT.

The chain recombines TRBV7-8 with TRBJ1-2; D is ambiguous. The CDR3 extends over 11 amino acids. CDR1 and CDR2 from the germline V gene are SGHVS and FQNEAQ. The ends were cut back, 5 bases at V and 4 bases at J, with 5 bases in the middle. CDR3 protein: CASSELYGYTF. The CDR3 DNA sequence: TGTGCCAGCAGCGAACTCTATGGCTACACCTTC.

This clone was detected only a few times. The J gene is TRBJ2-1, the V gene TRBV9; 7 nucleotides agree with TRBD1. The CDR3 loop spans 12 amino acids. Germline CDR1 and CDR2: SGDLS and YYNGEE. V gave up 10 bases and J gave up 3 bases; unmatched junction bases: 4. This CDR3 is CASGTVYNEQFF. The DNA of the CDR3 is TGTGCCTCGGGGACAGTCTACAATGAGCAGTTCTTC.